This TCR beta chain was recovered during a study of shared clonotypes between healthy human individuals. Repertoires were generated with immunoSEQ multiplex PCR, while TCRdb's copy carries only in-frame clones and drops some. The repertoire includes about 800,000 clones, approximately 97% of them detected once, and over 0.2% sits in the top ten. Germline V gene lookup returns CDR1 MDHEN and CDR2 SYDVKM. Trimming removed 6 bases from V and 1 base from J; junction bases left unmatched: 16. There are 18 residues in the CDR3. Positively selected for CCR7, the CD45RO-negative cells used as naive CD8 cells excluded terminally differentiated effector memory CD45RA+ cells.

The chain couples TRBV28 to TRBJ2-7, with 9 bases matching TRBD1. Material: naive CD8+ T cells sorted from blood. The receptor was isolated from a man younger than 40 in good health. CDR3 DNA sequence: TGTGCCAGCAGAACGAACCAAATCCGGGACAGGGCATCCTACGAGCAGTACTTC. Encoded protein: CASRTNQIRDRASYEQYF.